The 5 T cell receptor beta chains given below trace back to one sample, sequenced in a study of cytomegalovirus exposure and HLA in healthy donors. Profiled with immunoSEQ multiplex PCR; TCRdb holds only in-frame clones, not every one. The table includes 250,000 or so clones, more than 75% detected once. Sequenced sample: PBMCs. The receptors here all came from a man aged 18 to 29 in good health and CMV-seronegative.

This chain connects TRBV7-9 to TRBJ1-1, with D perhaps matching TRBD1 (6 bases). The V gene lost 6 bases and the J gene lost 7 bases, with 12 bases spanning the gap. Germline CDR1 is SEHNR and CDR2 is FQNEAQ (reference sequence). The CDR3 sequence is 12 residues long. In nucleotides, the CDR3 is TGTGCCAGCAGTTTCGAACAGGGTGAAGCTTTCTTT. Protein sequence: CASSFEQGEAFF.

The chain carries TRBV5-1 and TRBJ2-2; D remains ambiguous. The V gene's germline CDR1 is SGHRS and CDR2 YFSETQ. The V end was cut by 0 bases, the J end by 8 bases, with 11 bases between. This CDR3 has 14 residues. CDR3 DNA: TGCGCCAGCAGCTTGGCGGCACCTAGGGGGGAGCTGTTTTTT. It yields the protein CASSLAAPRGELFF. Based on the CDR3 plus reference TRBV5-1 and TRBJ2-2, the full variable domain is KAGVTQTPRYLIKTRGQQVTLSCSPISGHRSVSWYQQTPGQGLQFLFEYFSETQRNKGNFPGRFSGRQFSNSRSEMNVSTLELGDSALYLCASSLAAPRGELFFGEGSRLTVL.

V is TRBV5-5 and J is TRBJ2-3, with no clear D. The CDR3 runs to 16 residues. The V end lost 3 bases, the J end lost 3 bases, and 17 bases lay between the germline ends. Germline CDR1 and CDR2: SGHKS and YYEKEE (reference sequence). The chain's CDR3 is CASSSIFIEATDTQYF. The CDR3 bases are TGTGCCAGCAGCTCCATTTTTATAGAAGCAACAGATACGCAGTATTTT.

V gene TRBV2 combines with J gene TRBJ1-1; D perhaps matches TRBD1 (5 bases). CDR1 is SNHLY, CDR2 FYNNEI, per germline. CDR3 length equals 13 residues. V was clipped by 2 bases and J by 1 base, with 5 bases between them. CDR3 nucleotide sequence: TGTGCCAGCAGTGAAAGGGGGAACACTGAAGCTTTCTTT. Translation gives CASSERGNTEAFF.

The chain is built from TRBV27 and TRBJ1-2, with 7 nucleotides matching TRBD1. CDR1 and CDR2 (germline): MNHEY, SMNVEV (reference sequence). With 6 bases clipped from V and 5 bases from J, the junction kept 9 bases outside the gene matches. CDR3 size: 14 residues. The CDR3 DNA reads TGTGCCAGCAGAGGAGGGACAGTGGGATATGGCTACACCTTC. Amino acids: CASRGGTVGYGYTF.